These 23 T cell receptor beta chains were sequenced from one sample in a study of cytotoxic CD8 clonotypes in ibrutinib-treated CLL. Libraries were prepared by immunoSEQ multiplex PCR; TCRdb keeps only in-frame clonotypes and omits some of them. This sample carries approximately 300,000 clones, about 77% of them seen once, and the ten largest clones take 6.5% to 8.5%. The sample was PBMCs, taken before ibrutinib treatment. The receptor set was obtained from a human donor with chronic lymphocytic leukemia.

The rearrangement links TRBV30 to TRBJ1-2, with D tentatively TRBD1 (5 bases). The CDR3 loop spans 14 amino acids. The germline V gene has CDR1 GTSNPN and CDR2 SVGIG (reference sequence). The germline V and J ends were trimmed by 4 bases and 2 bases, with 14 bases remaining between them. The CDR3: CAWKGGRGNYGYTF. As DNA, the CDR3 is TGTGCCTGGAAAGGCGGTCGGGGCAACTATGGCTACACCTTC.

The chain has TRBV14 and TRBJ1-2; 9 nucleotides align to TRBD1. The CDR3 is made up of 14 amino acids. Looked up from germline, CDR1 is SGHDN and CDR2 is FVKESK. The trim removed 5 bases at V and 3 bases at J, leaving 4 bases unmatched. The CDR3 bases are TGTGCCAGCAGCGATGGGACAGGGCACTATGGCTACACCTTC. Amino acids: CASSDGTGHYGYTF.

The chain is built from TRBV28 and TRBJ2-7; a weak D match, TRBD1 (5 bases). This CDR3 spans 11 amino acids. The V end lost 6 bases, the J end lost 8 bases, and 11 bases lay between the germline ends. CDR1 is MDHEN, CDR2 SYDVKM, per germline. CDR3 residues: CASRDSYQQYF. The CDR3 nucleotides read TGTGCCAGCAGAGACAGTTACCAGCAGTACTTC.

The rearrangement joins TRBV28 to TRBJ2-7; D remains ambiguous. The CDR3 contains 11 residues. Germline-derived CDR1 and CDR2 are MDHEN and SYDVKM. V was trimmed by 5 bases and J by 6 bases, leaving 8 bases between them. The CDR3 spells CASSPIGEQYF. The CDR3 bases are TGTGCCAGCAGTCCCATAGGCGAGCAGTACTTC.

The DNA for the CDR3 is TGTGCCAGCAGCTCGTTTAGAGGGGTCATGGATGAGCAGTTCTTC. It specifies CASSSFRGVMDEQFF. The chain joins TRBV5-8 to TRBJ2-1, with D possibly being TRBD1 or TRBD2 (5 bases each). Germline loops: CDR1 SGHTS, CDR2 YDEGEE. V lost 3 bases, J lost 8 bases, and 18 bases lay in between. This CDR3 has 15 residues. The complete variable domain, with remaining parts taken from reference TRBV5-8 and TRBJ2-1, reads EAGVTQSPTHLIKTRGQQATLRCSPISGHTSVYWYQQALGLGLQFLLWYDEGEERNRGNFPPRFSGRQFPNYSSELNVNALELEDSALYLCASSSFRGVMDEQFFGPGTRLTVL.

The chain links TRBV14 to TRBJ1-1; a weak D match, TRBD1 (6 bases). V lost 3 bases and J 1 base, leaving 12 bases between the germline ends. This CDR3 contains 15 residues. The V gene's germline CDR1 is SGHDN and CDR2 FVKESK. The CDR3 DNA reads as TGTGCCAGCAGCCACGACAGGAGATGGAACACTGAAGCTTTCTTT. It yields the protein CASSHDRRWNTEAFF.

V is TRBV6-1 and J is TRBJ1-1; D gene unclear. Germline V gene data show CDR1 as MNHNS and CDR2 as SASEGT. This CDR3 has 15 residues. Trimming stripped 1 base from V and 5 bases from J, with 14 bases between. The CDR3: CASSEGRSSVTEAFF. DNA of the CDR3: TGTGCCAGCAGTGAAGGCCGTTCCTCTGTAACTGAAGCTTTCTTT.

The J gene is TRBJ2-5, the V gene TRBV7-2; a possible D gene is TRBD1 (5 bases). The CDR3 covers 15 residues. Germline lookup yields CDR1 SGHTA and CDR2 FQGNSA. Trimming took 2 bases from V and 1 from J, leaving 11 bases between them. The CDR3 bases are TGTGCCAGCAGCTTAAACGGACAAGTCCAAGAGACCCAGTACTTC. Its translation: CASSLNGQVQETQYF.

The chain couples TRBV5-6 to TRBJ1-3; D not certain. The CDR3 totals 11 residues. Germline assignment: CDR1 SGHDT and CDR2 YYEEEE. Trimming pared 1 base from V and 8 bases from J, leaving 4 bases between. The CDR3 spells CASSLWDTIYF. DNA for the CDR3: TGTGCCAGCAGCTTGTGGGACACCATATATTTT.

The rearrangement uses TRBV28 and TRBJ2-7, with D hard to call. Trimming shortened V by 3 bases and J by 3 bases, and 12 bases separated the two germline ends. Germline-derived CDR1 and CDR2 are MDHEN and SYDVKM. The CDR3 is 14 amino acids. The CDR3 coding sequence is TGTGCCAGCAGTTTGGCTAGGGTAATCTACGAGCAGTACTTC. Translating it yields CASSLARVIYEQYF. Complete variable domain (other parts from reference TRBV28 and TRBJ2-7): DVKVTQSSRYLVKRTGEKVFLECVQDMDHENMFWYRQDPGLGLRLIYFSYDVKMKEKGDIPEGYSVSREKKERFSLILESASTNQTSMYLCASSLARVIYEQYFGPGTRLTVT.

This clone was recorded only once. The chain links TRBV2 to TRBJ1-2, with D uncertain. CDR1 and CDR2 from the germline V gene are SNHLY and FYNNEI. The CDR3 length is 12 residues. V lost 5 bases, J lost 8 bases, and 12 bases lay in between. The CDR3 spells CASSRARGGYTF. CDR3 sequence (DNA): TGTGCCAGCAGTAGGGCCCGAGGGGGCTACACCTTC. The full variable domain, in which reference TRBV2 and TRBJ1-2 provide the parts outside the CDR3, is EPEVTQTPSHQVTQMGQEVILRCVPISNHLYFYWYRQILGQKVEFLVSFYNNEISEKSEIFDDQFSVERPDGSNFTLKIRSTKLEDSAMYFCASSRARGGYTFGSGTRLTVV.

V usage is TRBV30 and J usage is TRBJ1-2; D is uncertain. Germline CDR1 GTSNPN, CDR2 SVGIG (reference sequence). This CDR3 is built from 12 residues. Trimming took 4 bases from V and 4 from J, leaving 10 bases between them. The CDR3 DNA reads TGTGCCTGGATTGCGGCTGGCTATGGCTACACCTTC. Translated: CAWIAAGYGYTF.

The chain links TRBV5-1 to TRBJ2-3, with 13 bases matching TRBD2. CDR1 and CDR2 from the germline V gene are SGHRS and YFSETQ. CDR3 length equals 17 residues. V dropped 4 bases and J dropped 0; count of bases not matched to a gene: 5. Written as DNA, the CDR3 is TGCGCCAGCAGCCCAGGGACTAGCGGGACTAGCACAGATACGCAGTATTTT. Encoded protein: CASSPGTSGTSTDTQYF.

This clone occurred a few times. The chain couples TRBV19 to TRBJ2-1, with a tentative D call TRBD2 (6 bases). Germline V gene lookup returns CDR1 LNHDA and CDR2 SQIVND (reference sequence). The CDR3 is 14 residues long. Trimming removed 11 bases at V and 6 bases at J, with 20 bases between. CDR3 nucleotide sequence: TGTGCCGCCGGCCGGGGGAGAAACCTCAATGAGCAGTTCTTC. This codes for CAAGRGRNLNEQFF.

V is TRBV28 and J is TRBJ1-2; D is unclear. Germline CDR1 is MDHEN and CDR2 is SYDVKM. V was cut by 4 bases and J by 4 bases, with 13 bases left in between. The CDR3 covers 14 residues. The DNA for the CDR3 is TGTGCCAGCAGTTCTGGACTTCTGACCTATGGCTACACCTTC. This codes for CASSSGLLTYGYTF.

The chain carries TRBV11-1 and TRBJ2-2, with 12 bases lining up with TRBD1. This CDR3 spans 15 amino acids. CDR1 and CDR2 (germline): SGHAT, FQDESV (reference sequence). V lost 4 bases and J lost 7; bases outside the gene matches: 4. In DNA form, the CDR3 reads TGTGCCAGCAGCTGGGACAGGGGGCTTGGCGGGGAGCTGTTTTTT. Its translation: CASSWDRGLGGELFF.

This sequence joins TRBV6-5 and TRBJ2-3; D may be TRBD2 (6 bases). Germline loops: CDR1 MNHEY, CDR2 SVGAGI. V was clipped by 6 bases and J by 5 bases, with 12 bases between them. The CDR3 spans 13 residues. CDR3 loop: CASREHSGDTQYF. Here the CDR3 DNA reads TGTGCCAGCAGGGAACATAGCGGAGATACGCAGTATTTT.

This chain links TRBV5-6 with TRBJ2-1; TRBD2 might be the D (5 bases). The CDR3 covers 15 residues. Germline V gene sequence: CDR1 SGHDT, CDR2 YYEEEE. The V gene lost 1 base and the J gene lost 3 bases, with 11 bases spanning the gap. The DNA for the CDR3 is TGTGCCAGCAGCTTGTCGGGGAAAGACTACAATGAGCAGTTCTTC. The encoded protein is CASSLSGKDYNEQFF.

The chain carries TRBV2 and TRBJ2-7, with 7 bases identical to TRBD1. V lost 8 bases to trimming and J lost 7 bases; unmatched junction nucleotides: 26. The CDR3 has 18 amino acids. Germline CDR1 is SNHLY and CDR2 is FYNNEI. This CDR3 reads CASLTDRWKYATLEEQYF. CDR3 DNA sequence: TGTGCCAGCCTTACGGACAGGTGGAAGTATGCTACTCTCGAGGAGCAGTACTTC. Full variable domain (missing parts from reference TRBV2 and TRBJ2-7): EPEVTQTPSHQVTQMGQEVILRCVPISNHLYFYWYRQILGQKVEFLVSFYNNEISEKSEIFDDQFSVERPDGSNFTLKIRSTKLEDSAMYFCASLTDRWKYATLEEQYFGPGTRLTVT.

V is TRBV7-6 and J is TRBJ2-1; 8 bases line up with TRBD1. The ends lost 2 bases at V and 0 bases at J; junction bases unmatched: 3. Germline V gene data show CDR1 as SGHVS and CDR2 as FNYEAQ. CDR3 length: 16 residues. Here the CDR3 DNA reads TGTGCCAGCAGCTTAACAGGGGGAAGCTCCTACAATGAGCAGTTCTTC. Its translation is CASSLTGGSSYNEQFF.

The V call is TRBV5-6, the J call TRBJ2-2; 10 nucleotides line up with TRBD2. The V gene end was trimmed by 4 bases and the J gene end by 4 bases; junction bases not matched to a gene: 7. Germline V gene sequence: CDR1 SGHDT, CDR2 YYEEEE. The CDR3 has 16 residues. CDR3 coding DNA: TGTGCCAGCAGCCTTGCTAGCGGGAGTGGCACCGGGGAGCTGTTTTTT. It yields the protein CASSLASGSGTGELFF.

The chain is built from TRBV13 and TRBJ2-7; D ambiguous. This CDR3 has 13 residues. Germline V CDR1 and CDR2: PRHDT, FYEKMQ (reference sequence). Trimming pared 0 bases from V and 1 base from J, leaving 4 bases between. CDR3 nucleotides: TGTGCCAGCAGCTTAGGTCAATCCTACGAGCAGTACTTC. Protein: CASSLGQSYEQYF.

The rearrangement uses TRBV9 and TRBJ2-5; 12 bases are a match to TRBD1. The CDR3 sequence is 15 residues long. After removal of 3 bases from V and 5 bases from J, the junction contained 5 bases not matched to a gene. Germline V gene sequence: CDR1 SGDLS, CDR2 YYNGEE. CDR3 in DNA: TGTGCCAGCAGCGCGGGGACAGGGGGCAGGGAGACCCAGTACTTC. Its protein product is CASSAGTGGRETQYF.